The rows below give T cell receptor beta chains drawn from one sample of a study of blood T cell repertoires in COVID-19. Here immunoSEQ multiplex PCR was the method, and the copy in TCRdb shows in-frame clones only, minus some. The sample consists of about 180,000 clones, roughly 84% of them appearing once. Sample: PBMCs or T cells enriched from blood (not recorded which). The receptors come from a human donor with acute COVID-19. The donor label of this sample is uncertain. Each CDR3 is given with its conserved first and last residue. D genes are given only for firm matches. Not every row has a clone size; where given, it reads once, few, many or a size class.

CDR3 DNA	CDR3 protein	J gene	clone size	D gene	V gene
TGTGCCAGGGCGGGGGACTCAGACATCTACGAGCAGTACTTC	CARAGDSDIYEQYF	TRBJ2-7	NA	TRBD2	TRBV2
TGTGCCTGGAGTGTGAGGGGGCTGAATACGCAGTATTTT	CAWSVRGLNTQYF	TRBJ2-3	NA	TRBD1	TRBV30
TGTGCCAGCAGCGCTCCGACAGGGGAATTCAACACCATATATTTT	CASSAPTGEFNTIYF	TRBJ1-3	NA	TRBD1	TRBV9
TGTGCCAGTAGTATGGTGCGGGCAGGGGCGCAAAATGAGCAGTTCTTC	CASSMVRAGAQNEQFF	TRBJ2-1	NA	NA	TRBV19
TGTGCCAGCAGCAGATCATTACAGGGCCCGAACACTGAAGCTTTCTTT	CASSRSLQGPNTEAFF	TRBJ1-1	NA	NA	TRBV5-4
TGTGCCAGCAGCTACGACAGCGTACAAGAGACCCAGTACTTC	CASSYDSVQETQYF	TRBJ2-5	NA	NA	TRBV5-4
TGTGCCATCCAATCAGGGGGCGACTATGGCTACACCTTC	CAIQSGGDYGYTF	TRBJ1-2	NA	TRBD1	TRBV10-3
TGTGCCAGTAGTACCCAGGGACAGGCGGGTCAGCCCCAGCATTTT	CASSTQGQAGQPQHF	TRBJ1-5	NA	TRBD1	TRBV19
TGTGCCAGCAGCCGTGTTTACGGGGGGGAAGAGACCCAGTACTTC	CASSRVYGGEETQYF	TRBJ2-5	NA	TRBD2	TRBV5-5
TGTGCCACCACACAAGGACAGTCCGCCGGGGAGCTGTTTTTT	CATTQGQSAGELFF	TRBJ2-2	NA	NA	TRBV28
TGCGCCAGCAGCCAGAGTAGCGGGGAGTTTGCTCGGGAGCTGTTTTTT	CASSQSSGEFARELFF	TRBJ2-2	NA	TRBD2	TRBV4-1
TGCGCCAGCAGCCCGGGGGTCGATCCAGATACGCAGTATTTT	CASSPGVDPDTQYF	TRBJ2-3	NA	NA	TRBV4-3
TGCAGCGTTGGCGAGACGGGTAGTGTCACCGGGGAGCTGTTTTTT	CSVGETGSVTGELFF	TRBJ2-2	NA	NA	TRBV29-1
TGTGCCAGCTCACCACTGGGACAGGGGGGAAATGAAGCTTTCTTT	CASSPLGQGGNEAFF	TRBJ1-1	NA	TRBD1	TRBV18
TGTGCCAGTAGTTCACACCAACAACTAGCGGGGGGCCCCGATACGCAGTATTTT	CASSSHQQLAGGPDTQYF	TRBJ2-3	NA	TRBD2	TRBV19
TGTGCCAGCAGCCGGAGGGAGGAGCAGTTCTTC	CASSRREEQFF	TRBJ2-1	NA	NA	TRBV14
TGTGCCAGCAGCTTAGAAAGCGATCAGCCCCAGCATTTT	CASSLESDQPQHF	TRBJ1-5	NA	NA	TRBV7-8
TGTGCCAGCAGCTTAGGGGGTGGAGGTGAAAAACTGTTTTTT	CASSLGGGGEKLFF	TRBJ1-4	NA	NA	TRBV11-2
TGTGCCAGCAGCTTGTGGGCGACGGATGAGCAGTTCTTC	CASSLWATDEQFF	TRBJ2-1	few	NA	TRBV11-2
TGTGCCAGCAGACAGGCCCACAATTCACCCCTCCACTTT	CASRQAHNSPLHF	TRBJ1-6	NA	NA	TRBV28
TGTGCCAGCAGCCCAATAGCGGGGGACTCAGATACGCAGTATTTT	CASSPIAGDSDTQYF	TRBJ2-3	once	TRBD2	TRBV7-9
TGTGCCAGTAGGGGCAGGGTGGTTGATTCACCCCTCCACTTT	CASRGRVVDSPLHF	TRBJ1-6	NA	NA	TRBV19
TGTGCCAGCAGCGTAGGGGCAGGGGATAATTCACCCCTCCACTTT	CASSVGAGDNSPLHF	TRBJ1-6	NA	NA	TRBV9
TGCGCCAGCAGCTTATACCAGGGGTATAATTCACCCCTCCACTTT	CASSLYQGYNSPLHF	TRBJ1-6	NA	NA	TRBV5-1
TGTGCCAGCAGCCAAGATCATCACAGGGGAGATCAGCCCCAGCATTTT	CASSQDHHRGDQPQHF	TRBJ1-5	NA	TRBD1	TRBV3-1/TRBV3-2
TGTGCCAGTAGTATCAGAGGAACTGAAGCTTTCTTT	CASSIRGTEAFF	TRBJ1-1	NA	NA	TRBV19
TGTGCCAGCAGGGGACAGGTAGAAAACACTGAAGCTTTCTTT	CASRGQVENTEAFF	TRBJ1-1	once	TRBD1	TRBV7-9
TGCGCCAGCAGCGCACGGGACAGGGGATCGACAGATACGCAGTATTTT	CASSARDRGSTDTQYF	TRBJ2-3	NA	TRBD1	TRBV4-1
TGCGCCAGCAGTCCCGGGGGGAGCTCCTACGAGCAGTACTTC	CASSPGGSSYEQYF	TRBJ2-7	NA	TRBD2	TRBV5-1
TGTGCCAGCATGAGAGGATATGGCTACACCTTC	CASMRGYGYTF	TRBJ1-2	once	NA	TRBV6-5
TGTGCCAGCAGTTACGGACTGCTGAGCACTGAAGCTTTCTTT	CASSYGLLSTEAFF	TRBJ1-1	NA	NA	TRBV6-2/TRBV6-3
TGCGCCAGCAGCCAAGGAGCGGTTTTGTATAATTCACCCCTCCACTTT	CASSQGAVLYNSPLHF	TRBJ1-6	NA	NA	TRBV4-1
TGTGCCAGCCAGACAGGGGAGTACTACGAGCAGTACTTC	CASQTGEYYEQYF	TRBJ2-7	few	TRBD1	TRBV2
TGTGCCAGCAGTCCCACAAATAGCAATCAGCCCCAGCATTTT	CASSPTNSNQPQHF	TRBJ1-5	NA	NA	TRBV6-2/TRBV6-3
TGTGCCAGCAGCCACCTCGTCCCAAAGGGGGCGGGAGGATTAAGAGGGTCCTATAATTCACCCCTCCACTTT	CASSHLVPKGAGGLRGSYNSPLHF	TRBJ1-6	NA	TRBD1	TRBV6-2/TRBV6-3
TGTGCCAGCAGCTTGGACGGGACAGGGGGTATGTACTTC	CASSLDGTGGMYF	TRBJ2-7	NA	TRBD1	TRBV5-6
TGTGCCACCAGTGCAGGGGAAGGAGGTGATGGCTACACCTTC	CATSAGEGGDGYTF	TRBJ1-2	NA	NA	TRBV24-1
TGTGCCAGCAGCGACCGGGGGGGCCGGGCAGATACGCAGTATTTT	CASSDRGGRADTQYF	TRBJ2-3	once	TRBD2	TRBV2
TGTGCCAGTAGTATAGATCTGACAGTTTATGGCTACACCTTC	CASSIDLTVYGYTF	TRBJ1-2	few	NA	TRBV19
TGCGCCAGCAGCCAAGACAGGGCCGAGCAGTACTTC	CASSQDRAEQYF	TRBJ2-7	NA	NA	TRBV4-3
TGTGCCAGCAGTGAAGGGGGGAAAGCCGGGGAGCTGTTTTTT	CASSEGGKAGELFF	TRBJ2-2	once	NA	TRBV25-1
TGTGCCAGCAGCTCTTATGGCTACACCTTC	CASSSYGYTF	TRBJ1-2	NA	NA	TRBV7-9
TGTGCCAGCAGTTATGCTGGAGTCGGCGGGGAGCTGTTTTTT	CASSYAGVGGELFF	TRBJ2-2	NA	NA	TRBV6-2/TRBV6-3
TGTGCCAGCAGGCCGGGACAGGGGGCGAACACCATATATTTT	CASRPGQGANTIYF	TRBJ1-3	NA	TRBD1	TRBV28
TGCGCCAGCTGGACAGGGAGAGATGAAAAACTGTTTTTT	CASWTGRDEKLFF	TRBJ1-4	few	TRBD1	TRBV23-1
TGTGCCAGCAGCCGGGAGGGGGCGTCGAACTATGGCTACACCTTC	CASSREGASNYGYTF	TRBJ1-2	NA	TRBD1	TRBV6-4
TGCGCCAGCAGCCAGGCGGGGTCCTACGAGCAGTACTTC	CASSQAGSYEQYF	TRBJ2-7	NA	NA	TRBV4-1
TGTGCCAGCTCCCTATACTTGAAGACTAGCGGGGGCACAGATACGCAGTATTTT	CASSLYLKTSGGTDTQYF	TRBJ2-3	few	TRBD2	TRBV18
TGTGCCAGCAGTATCCGAGGACAGGGCGATGAGCAGTTCTTC	CASSIRGQGDEQFF	TRBJ2-1	NA	TRBD1	TRBV27
TGTGCCAGCAGCGTTAGCGGGGGGGCCCGGAATGAGCAGTTCTTC	CASSVSGGARNEQFF	TRBJ2-1	NA	TRBD2	TRBV9
TGTGCCAGCCAAGAGACAGGGTCTATCGGCTACACCTTC	CASQETGSIGYTF	TRBJ1-2	NA	TRBD1	TRBV6-5
TGTGCCAGCAGTTTTGGACAGTCCTACGAGCAGTACTTC	CASSFGQSYEQYF	TRBJ2-7	NA	NA	TRBV27
TGTGCTAGTGGTTTGGTACCAGGGGGCAATGAGCAGTTCTTC	CASGLVPGGNEQFF	TRBJ2-1	NA	TRBD1	TRBV12-5
TGTGCCAGCAGCCCCGGACTAGAGGCCGAGCAGTACTTC	CASSPGLEAEQYF	TRBJ2-7	NA	TRBD2	TRBV7-8
TGTGCCAGCAGCTTCGTCCTTAAGGAGACTGAAGCTTTCTTT	CASSFVLKETEAFF	TRBJ1-1	NA	NA	TRBV7-2
TGTGCCAGCAAGGGACAGCCGAACACTGAAGCTTTCTTT	CASKGQPNTEAFF	TRBJ1-1	NA	TRBD1	TRBV6-5
TGTGCCAGTAGTACCTCGTGGAGTCTGGGCCAAGAGACCCAGTACTTC	CASSTSWSLGQETQYF	TRBJ2-5	NA	NA	TRBV19
TGTGCCAGCAGTTACGACGGGACAGGGGGCTATGGCTACACCTTC	CASSYDGTGGYGYTF	TRBJ1-2	NA	TRBD1	TRBV6-2/TRBV6-3
TGTGCCAGCAGCTTAGGGGGGGTACTAGCGGGGTACAATGAGCAGTTCTTC	CASSLGGVLAGYNEQFF	TRBJ2-1	NA	TRBD2	TRBV7-2
TGTGCCAGCAGCTACCGGGACACTTATCAGCCCCAGCATTTT	CASSYRDTYQPQHF	TRBJ1-5	NA	NA	TRBV7-2